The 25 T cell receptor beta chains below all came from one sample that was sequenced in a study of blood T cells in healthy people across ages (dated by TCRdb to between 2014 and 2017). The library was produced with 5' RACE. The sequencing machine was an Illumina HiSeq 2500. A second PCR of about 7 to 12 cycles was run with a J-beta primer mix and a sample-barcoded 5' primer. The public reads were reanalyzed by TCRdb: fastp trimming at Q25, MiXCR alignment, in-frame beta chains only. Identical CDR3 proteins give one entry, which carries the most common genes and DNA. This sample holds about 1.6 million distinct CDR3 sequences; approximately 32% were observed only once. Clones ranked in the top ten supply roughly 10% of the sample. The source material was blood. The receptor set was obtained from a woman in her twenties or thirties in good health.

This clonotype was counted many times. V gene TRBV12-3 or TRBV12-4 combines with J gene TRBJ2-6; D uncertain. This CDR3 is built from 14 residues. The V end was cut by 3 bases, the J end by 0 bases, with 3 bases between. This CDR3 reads CASSFGSGANVLTF. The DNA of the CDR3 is TGTGCCAGCAGTTTCGGCTCTGGGGCCAACGTCCTGACTTTC.

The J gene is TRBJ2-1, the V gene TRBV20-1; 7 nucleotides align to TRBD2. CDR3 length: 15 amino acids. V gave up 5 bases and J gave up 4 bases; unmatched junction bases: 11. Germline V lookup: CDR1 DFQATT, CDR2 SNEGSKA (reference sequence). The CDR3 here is CSAGESGTGYNEQFF. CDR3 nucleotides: TGCAGTGCTGGTGAGAGCGGGACCGGGTACAATGAGCAGTTCTTC.

Here the CDR3 DNA reads TGTGCCAGCAGCCCGAGGACAGGGGTGGGTTATACGCAGTATTTT. It codes for CASSPRTGVGYTQYF. This sequence joins TRBV7-8 and TRBJ2-3, with TRBD1 identical over 9 bases. The V and J ends lost 5 bases and 7 bases, in that order; junction bases with no gene match: 10. CDR3 size: 15 residues. The germline gives CDR1 SGHVS, CDR2 FQNEAQ. Together with reference TRBV7-8 and TRBJ2-3, the CDR3 gives the full variable domain: GAGVSQSPRYKVAKRGQDVALRCDPISGHVSLFWYQQALGQGPEFLTYFQNEAQLDKSGLPSDRFFAERPEGSVSTLKIQRTQQEDSAVYLCASSPRTGVGYTQYFGPGTRLTVL.

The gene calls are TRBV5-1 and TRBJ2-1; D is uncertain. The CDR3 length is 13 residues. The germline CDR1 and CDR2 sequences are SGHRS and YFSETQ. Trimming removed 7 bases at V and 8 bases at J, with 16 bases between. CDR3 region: CASGDSYGYEQFF. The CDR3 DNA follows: TGCGCCAGCGGGGATAGTTATGGCTATGAGCAGTTCTTC.

The CDR3 spells CASKPWRGGINTQYF. CDR3 sequence (DNA): TGCGCCAGCAAGCCGTGGCGGGGGGGCATCAATACGCAGTATTTT. This chain joins TRBV4-1 and TRBJ2-3, with 9 bases lining up with TRBD2. This CDR3 is built from 15 residues. J gave up 7 bases and V 7 bases, and 12 bases lay outside the gene matches. Germline loops: CDR1 MGHRA, CDR2 YSYEKL.

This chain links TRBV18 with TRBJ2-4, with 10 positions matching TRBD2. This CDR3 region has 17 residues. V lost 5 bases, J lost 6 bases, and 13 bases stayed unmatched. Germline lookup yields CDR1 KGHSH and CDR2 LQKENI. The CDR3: CASSASPPTSGVNIQYF. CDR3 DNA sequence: TGTGCCAGCTCAGCCTCCCCGCCTACTAGCGGGGTAAACATTCAGTACTTC.

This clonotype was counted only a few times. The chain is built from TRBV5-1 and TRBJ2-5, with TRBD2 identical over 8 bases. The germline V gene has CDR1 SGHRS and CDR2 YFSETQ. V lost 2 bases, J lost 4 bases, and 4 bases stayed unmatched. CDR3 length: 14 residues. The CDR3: CASSFYGGGETQYF. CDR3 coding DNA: TGCGCCAGCAGCTTCTACGGGGGGGGAGAGACCCAGTACTTC.

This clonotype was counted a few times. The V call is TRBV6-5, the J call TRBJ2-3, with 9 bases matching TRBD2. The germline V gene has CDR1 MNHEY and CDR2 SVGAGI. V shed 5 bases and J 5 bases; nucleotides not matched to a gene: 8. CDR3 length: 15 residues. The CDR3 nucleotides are TGTGCCAGCAGTAACCTAGCGGGAAGTGGAGATACGCAGTATTTT. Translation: CASSNLAGSGDTQYF.

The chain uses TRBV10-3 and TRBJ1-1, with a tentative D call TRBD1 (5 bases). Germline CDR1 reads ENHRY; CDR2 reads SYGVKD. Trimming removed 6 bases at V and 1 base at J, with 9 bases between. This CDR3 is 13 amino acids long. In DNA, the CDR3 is TGTGCCATCAGGGCTCAGGGGAACACTGAAGCTTTCTTT. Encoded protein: CAIRAQGNTEAFF.

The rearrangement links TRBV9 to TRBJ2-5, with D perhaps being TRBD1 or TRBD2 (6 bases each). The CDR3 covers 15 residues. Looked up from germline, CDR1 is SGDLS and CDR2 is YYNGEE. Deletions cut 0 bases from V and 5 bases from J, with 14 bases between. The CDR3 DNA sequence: TGTGCCAGCAGCGTAGATGCCACAGGGAGGGAGACCCAGTACTTC. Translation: CASSVDATGRETQYF.

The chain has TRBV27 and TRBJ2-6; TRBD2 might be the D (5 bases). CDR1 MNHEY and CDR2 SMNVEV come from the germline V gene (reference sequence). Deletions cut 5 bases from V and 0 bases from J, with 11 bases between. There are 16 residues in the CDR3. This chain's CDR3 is CASSGLGNSGANVLTF. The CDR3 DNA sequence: TGTGCCAGCAGTGGGCTCGGGAACTCTGGGGCCAACGTCCTGACTTTC.

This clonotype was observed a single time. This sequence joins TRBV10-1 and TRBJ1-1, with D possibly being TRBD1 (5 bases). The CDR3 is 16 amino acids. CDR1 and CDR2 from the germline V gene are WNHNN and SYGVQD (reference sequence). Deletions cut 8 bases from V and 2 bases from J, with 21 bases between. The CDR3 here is CASSGRRGGGNTEAFF. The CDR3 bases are TGCGCCAGCTCAGGTCGGCGGGGCGGAGGTAACACTGAAGCTTTCTTT.

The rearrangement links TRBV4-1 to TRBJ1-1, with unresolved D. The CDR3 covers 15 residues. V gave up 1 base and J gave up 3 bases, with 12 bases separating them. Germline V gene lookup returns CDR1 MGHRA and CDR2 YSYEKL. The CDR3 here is CASSQVRGRYTEAFF. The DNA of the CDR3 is TGCGCCAGCAGCCAAGTACGGGGTAGGTACACTGAAGCTTTCTTT.

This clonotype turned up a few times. The CDR3 coding sequence is TGTGCCAGCAGCTGGCGTAAAGAGCAGTACTTC. It translates to CASSWRKEQYF. This chain links TRBV6-2 or TRBV6-3 with TRBJ2-7; D remains unclear. V was cut by 6 bases and J by 7 bases, with 10 bases left in between. Germline lookup yields CDR1 MNHEY and CDR2 SVGEGT. The CDR3 has 11 amino acids.

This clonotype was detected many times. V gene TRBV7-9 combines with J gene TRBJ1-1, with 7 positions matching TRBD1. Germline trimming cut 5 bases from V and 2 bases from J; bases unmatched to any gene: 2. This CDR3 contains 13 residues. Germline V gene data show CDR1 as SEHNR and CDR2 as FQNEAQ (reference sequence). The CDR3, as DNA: TGTGCCAGCAGCGGACAGGCAAACACTGAAGCTTTCTTT. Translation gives CASSGQANTEAFF.

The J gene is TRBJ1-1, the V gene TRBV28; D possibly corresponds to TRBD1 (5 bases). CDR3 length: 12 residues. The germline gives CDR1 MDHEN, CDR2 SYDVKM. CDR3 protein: CAAQGLHTEAFF. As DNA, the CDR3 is TGTGCAGCCCAGGGTCTTCACACTGAAGCTTTCTTT.

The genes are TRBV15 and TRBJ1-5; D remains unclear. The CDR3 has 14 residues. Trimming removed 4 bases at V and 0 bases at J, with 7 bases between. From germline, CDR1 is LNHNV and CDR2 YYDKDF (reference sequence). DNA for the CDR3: TGTGCCACCAGCACTCAGCCTAGCAATCAGCCCCAGCATTTT. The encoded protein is CATSTQPSNQPQHF. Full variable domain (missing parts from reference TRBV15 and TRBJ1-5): DAMVIQNPRYQVTQFGKPVTLSCSQTLNHNVMYWYQQKSSQAPKLLFHYYDKDFNNEADTPDNFQSRRPNTSFCFLDIRSPGLGDTAMYLCATSTQPSNQPQHFGDGTRLSIL.

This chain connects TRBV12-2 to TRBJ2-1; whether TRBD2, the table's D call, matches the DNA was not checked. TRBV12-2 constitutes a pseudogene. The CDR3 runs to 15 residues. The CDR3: CASRLAGGPGYEQFF. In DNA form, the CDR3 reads TGTGCAAGTCGCTTAGCGGGAGGGCCAGGGTATGAGCAGTTCTTC.

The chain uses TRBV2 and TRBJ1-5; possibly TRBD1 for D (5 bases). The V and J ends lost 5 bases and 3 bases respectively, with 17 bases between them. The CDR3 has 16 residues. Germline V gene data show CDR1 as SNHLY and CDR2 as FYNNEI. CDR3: CASSPKTEFYNQPQHF. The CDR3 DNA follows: TGTGCCAGCAGTCCAAAGACAGAGTTTTACAATCAGCCCCAGCATTTT.

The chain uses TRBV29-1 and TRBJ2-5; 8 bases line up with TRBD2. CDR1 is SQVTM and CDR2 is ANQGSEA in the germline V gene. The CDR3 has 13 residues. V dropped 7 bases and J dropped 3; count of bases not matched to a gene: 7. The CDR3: CSARLAQEETQYF. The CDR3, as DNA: TGCAGCGCCAGACTAGCGCAAGAAGAGACCCAGTACTTC.

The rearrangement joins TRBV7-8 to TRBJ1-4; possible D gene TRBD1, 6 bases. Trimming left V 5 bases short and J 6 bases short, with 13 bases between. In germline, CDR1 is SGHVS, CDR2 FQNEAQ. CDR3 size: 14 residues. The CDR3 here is CASSREGGDEKLFF. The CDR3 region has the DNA TGTGCCAGCAGCCGAGAGGGGGGGGATGAAAAACTGTTTTTT.

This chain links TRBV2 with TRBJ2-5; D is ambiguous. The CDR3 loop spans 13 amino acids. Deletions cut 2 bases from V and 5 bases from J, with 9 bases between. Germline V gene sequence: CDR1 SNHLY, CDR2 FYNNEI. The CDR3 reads CASSEYGAETQYF. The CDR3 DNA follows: TGTGCCAGCAGTGAATACGGTGCCGAGACCCAGTACTTC.

In nucleotides, the CDR3 is TGTGCCAGCAGCTTGGGGCGGATCAATCAGCCCCAGCATTTT. Translating gives CASSLGRINQPQHF. The chain has TRBV5-5 and TRBJ1-5; D remains ambiguous. The CDR3 has 14 residues. Trimming removed 0 bases at V and 3 bases at J, with 7 bases between. Germline V gene sequence: CDR1 SGHKS, CDR2 YYEKEE (reference sequence).

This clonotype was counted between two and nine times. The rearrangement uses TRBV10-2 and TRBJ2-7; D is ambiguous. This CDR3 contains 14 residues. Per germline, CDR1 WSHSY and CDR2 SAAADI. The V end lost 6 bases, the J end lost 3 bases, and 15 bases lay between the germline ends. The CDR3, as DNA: TGCGCCAGCAGAGGCCCGACGGCGGACTACGAGCAGTACTTC. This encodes CASRGPTADYEQYF.

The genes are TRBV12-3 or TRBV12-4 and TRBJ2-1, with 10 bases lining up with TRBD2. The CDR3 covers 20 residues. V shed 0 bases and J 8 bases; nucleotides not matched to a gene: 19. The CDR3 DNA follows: TGTGCCAGCAGTTTAGCGCGCCGTGGAGCTTTGAGTCTAGCGGGGGATGAGCAGTTCTTC. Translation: CASSLARRGALSLAGDEQFF.